These 12 T cell receptor beta chains were all obtained from the same sample, sequenced in a study of prognosis after radiotherapy for stage I lung cancer. It was by two-round multiplex PCR that TCR beta CDR3 was amplified from genomic DNA. The first round of PCR was done with primers that matched each TRBV and TRBJ gene. In TCRdb, the multiplex PCR reads were re-called with MiXCR into one record per CDR3 protein. The sample consists of tens of thousands of distinct CDR3 sequences, just over 40% of them appearing once. This specimen was PBMCs, taken before or after stereotactic body radiation therapy (not recorded which). All receptors come from a donor over 45 with non-small cell lung cancer.

This clonotype was detected ten times or more. This rearrangement joins TRBV20-1 to TRBJ2-1, with D possibly TRBD1 on 5 matching bases. CDR1 DFQATT and CDR2 SNEGSKA come from the germline V gene (reference sequence). CDR3 length: 15 amino acids. V lost 3 bases and J lost 4, with 16 bases in between. CDR3 coding DNA: TGCAGTGCTAGCTACCAGGGAAAACTGTACAATGAGCAGTTCTTC. As protein: CSASYQGKLYNEQFF.

The rearrangement joins TRBV7-6 to TRBJ2-7; a weak D match, TRBD1 (6 bases). The germline V gene has CDR1 SGHVS and CDR2 FNYEAQ. V was trimmed by 3 bases and J by 5 bases, leaving 11 bases between them. The CDR3 runs 13 residues. The CDR3 coding sequence is TGTGCCAGCAGCTTGGCCAGGGGCCACGAGCAGTACTTC. Translating gives CASSLARGHEQYF.

V gene TRBV7-9 combines with J gene TRBJ2-7; the match to TRBD1 covers 9 bases. Per the germline V gene, CDR1 is SEHNR and CDR2 is FQNEAQ (reference sequence). V was clipped by 5 bases and J by 4 bases; unmatched bases: 12. CDR3 length equals 16 residues. The CDR3 sequence: CASSIKTRDRVYEQYF. The DNA of the CDR3 is TGTGCCAGCAGCATCAAAACGCGGGACAGGGTGTACGAGCAGTACTTC.

There are many counts of this clonotype. The J gene is TRBJ2-1, the V gene TRBV6-1, with 7 bases that match TRBD2. Germline CDR1 is MNHNS and CDR2 is SASEGT. The CDR3 totals 15 residues. V was clipped by 6 bases and J by 3 bases; unmatched bases: 8. CDR3 sequence (DNA): TGTGCCAGCAGAACCGGGACTACAGACTACAATGAGCAGTTCTTC. Protein: CASRTGTTDYNEQFF.

This clonotype was seen ten or more times. This chain links TRBV24-1 with TRBJ2-1, with 9 nucleotides matching TRBD2. The V gene end was trimmed by 6 bases and the J gene end by 9 bases; junction bases not matched to a gene: 8. In germline, CDR1 is KGHDR, CDR2 SFDVKD. This CDR3 is built from 14 residues. The CDR3 is CATSPAGGLLEQFF. The CDR3 bases are TGTGCCACCAGTCCAGCGGGGGGCCTCCTTGAGCAGTTCTTC.

This clonotype was observed many times. The chain recombines TRBV3-1 with TRBJ2-7; D may be TRBD2 (7 bases). Germline assignment: CDR1 LGHDT and CDR2 YNNKEL (reference sequence). V lost 4 bases and J 2 bases, leaving 12 bases between the germline ends. This CDR3 is built from 14 residues. The CDR3 region is CASSRGGGAYEQYF. The CDR3 DNA is TGTGCCAGCAGCCGAGGGGGGGGGGCCTACGAGCAGTACTTC.

The gene calls are TRBV5-1 and TRBJ2-3; a possible D gene is TRBD1 (6 bases). Germline V CDR1 and CDR2: SGHRS, YFSETQ. Trimming pared 4 bases from V and 3 bases from J, leaving 15 bases between. The CDR3 is 15 residues long. This chain's CDR3 is CASSVWGQKTDTQYF. The CDR3 nucleotides read TGCGCCAGCAGCGTTTGGGGGCAGAAAACAGATACGCAGTATTTT.

This clonotype was picked up many times. As DNA, the CDR3 is TGTGCCAGCAGTTTCCCGAACAGCGAGCAGTACTTC. This codes for CASSFPNSEQYF. This chain links TRBV12-3 or TRBV12-4 with TRBJ2-7; D not certain. V was trimmed by 3 bases and J by 6 bases, leaving 9 bases between them. CDR3 length equals 12 residues.

This clonotype has a count of ten or more. The chain employs TRBV11-2 and TRBJ1-3; D is unclear. The CDR3 runs 15 residues. V dropped 4 bases and J dropped 0 bases, with 10 bases sitting between them. Germline-derived CDR1 and CDR2 are SGHAT and FQNNGV. The CDR3 nucleotides are TGTGCCAGCAGCTCGGGATCCTACTCTGGAAACACCATATATTTT. This sequence encodes CASSSGSYSGNTIYF.

This clonotype has a count of ten or more. This rearrangement joins TRBV5-1 to TRBJ2-5, with TRBD2 matching over 10 bases. CDR1 and CDR2 (germline): SGHRS, YFSETQ. The CDR3 is 16 amino acids. V lost 6 bases, J lost 5 bases, and 13 bases stayed unmatched. The CDR3 DNA reads TGCGCCAGCACGGGAGGCTCTAGCGGGAGAACGGAGACCCAGTACTTC. This sequence encodes CASTGGSSGRTETQYF.

This clonotype was seen at least ten times. V gene TRBV5-1 combines with J gene TRBJ2-6; D not resolved. V was shortened by 3 bases and J by 0 bases, with 7 bases between the two germline ends. Germline V CDR1 and CDR2: SGHRS, YFSETQ. The CDR3 runs to 15 residues. The CDR3 loop is CASSWAGSGANVLTF. For the CDR3, the DNA is TGCGCCAGCAGCTGGGCCGGCTCTGGGGCCAACGTCCTGACTTTC.

A word on this clonotype: This may arise from a read error, as a much more abundant clone is one base away. The rearrangement joins TRBV10-3 to TRBJ2-7, with unresolved D. Germline CDR1 and CDR2: ENHRY and SYGVKD. The germline V and J ends were trimmed by 6 bases and 2 bases, with 11 bases remaining between them. This CDR3 region has 13 residues. CDR3 loop: CAISPYSPYEQYF. In nucleotides, the CDR3 is TGTGCCATCAGCCCGTACAGTCCCTACGAGCAGTACTTC.